What follows are 17 T cell receptor beta chains derived from one specimen sequenced in a study of blood T cell repertoires in COVID-19. TCRdb keeps only in-frame clones here, not all; method: immunoSEQ multiplex PCR. Here the sample spans hundreds of thousands of clones, around 90% being singletons. The sequenced sample was PBMCs or T cells enriched from blood (not recorded which). The source is a woman aged 55-75 years in a cohort exposed to, infected with or recovered from COVID-19 (not recorded which).

This chain connects TRBV19 to TRBJ2-3; 10 bases match TRBD2. Per germline, CDR1 LNHDA and CDR2 SQIVND (reference sequence). This CDR3 has 18 amino acids. V was pared by 10 bases and J by 5 bases, with 21 bases of the junction left unmatched. CDR3 amino acids: CATGAAFKRLAGVDTQYF. The CDR3 DNA reads as TGTGCCACAGGGGCAGCTTTTAAGAGGCTAGCGGGAGTAGATACGCAGTATTTT. The full variable domain, completed using reference TRBV19 and TRBJ2-3, is DGGITQSPKYLFRKEGQNVTLSCEQNLNHDAMYWYRQDPGQGLRLIYYSQIVNDFQKGDIAEGYSVSREKKESFPLTVTSAQKNPTAFYLCATGAAFKRLAGVDTQYFGPGTRLTVL.

The chain carries TRBV6-5 and TRBJ2-7; possibly TRBD1 for D (6 bases). CDR3 length equals 14 residues. Trimming stripped 11 bases from V and 0 bases from J, with 17 bases between. The germline CDR1 and CDR2 sequences are MNHEY and SVGAGI. The DNA of the CDR3 is TGTGCCTCGACGAGGGGGACGAGCTCCTACGAGCAGTACTTC. It codes for CASTRGTSSYEQYF.

The chain has TRBV9 and TRBJ2-7, with 13 nucleotides matching TRBD2. V trimming: 4 bases; J trimming: 5 bases; junction bases outside the gene matches: 3. Germline CDR1 and CDR2: SGDLS and YYNGEE. The CDR3 sequence is 14 residues long. CDR3 sequence: CASSSGLAGDEQYF. The CDR3 DNA sequence: TGTGCCAGCAGCTCCGGACTAGCGGGGGACGAGCAGTACTTC.

V is TRBV3-1 (or the pseudogene TRBV3-2) and J is TRBJ2-7; 7 bases agree with TRBD1. CDR3 length equals 13 residues. V lost 1 base, J lost 5 bases, and 2 bases stayed unmatched. Germline loops: CDR1 LGHDT, CDR2 YNNKEL (reference sequence). The CDR3 sequence: CASSQGTGDEQYF. As DNA, the CDR3 is TGTGCCAGCAGCCAAGGCACAGGGGACGAGCAGTACTTC.

V usage is TRBV10-3 and J usage is TRBJ1-2, with TRBD1 matching 9 bases. The CDR3 has 15 amino acids. The V segment lost 3 bases and the J segment 4 bases; nucleotides outside the gene matches: 6. CDR1 and CDR2 from the germline V gene are ENHRY and SYGVKD. The CDR3: CAISEGTGSGYGYTF. For the CDR3, the DNA is TGTGCCATCAGTGAAGGGACAGGGTCGGGCTATGGCTACACCTTC.

V is TRBV5-1 and J is TRBJ2-7; TRBD2 aligns across 8 bases. This CDR3 region has 16 residues. Losses at the gene ends were 1 base for V and 4 bases for J; bases not matched to a gene: 10. Germline CDR1 SGHRS, CDR2 YFSETQ. Written as DNA, the CDR3 is TGCGCCAGCAGCTTGAGGGAGAGCGGGAGTTCGTACGAGCAGTACTTC. As protein: CASSLRESGSSYEQYF.

The V call is TRBV28, the J call TRBJ1-5; D is perhaps TRBD1 (6 bases). The CDR3 sequence is 17 residues long. CDR1 is MDHEN, CDR2 SYDVKM, per germline. The V end was cut by 5 bases, the J end by 4 bases, with 21 bases between. The chain's CDR3 is CASSLTALQGRNQPQHF. CDR3 sequence (DNA): TGTGCCAGCAGTCTTACCGCCCTCCAGGGGAGAAATCAGCCCCAGCATTTT.

CDR3: CAWLGGNGNEQFF. For the CDR3, the DNA is TGTGCCTGGTTGGGCGGGAACGGGAATGAGCAGTTCTTC. The chain links TRBV30 to TRBJ2-1, with D perhaps TRBD2 (6 bases). The CDR3 covers 13 residues. Trimming stripped 5 bases from V and 7 bases from J, with 15 bases between. Germline CDR1 is GTSNPN and CDR2 is SVGIG (reference sequence). The full variable domain, in which reference TRBV30 and TRBJ2-1 provide the parts outside the CDR3, is SQTIHQWPATLVQPVGSPLSLECTVEGTSNPNLYWYRQAAGRGLQLLFYSVGIGQISSEVPQNLSASRPQDRQFILSSKKLLLSDSGFYLCAWLGGNGNEQFFGPGTRLTVL.

This chain uses TRBV19 with TRBJ2-1, with TRBD2 matching over 16 bases. The ends lost 1 base at V and 5 bases at J; junction bases unmatched: 17. The germline V gene has CDR1 LNHDA and CDR2 SQIVND (reference sequence). The CDR3 totals 22 residues. CDR3 bases: TGTGCCAGTAGTATAGGTTTGGCGGGGACTAGCGGGAGGGCCTCTCCCCACAATGAGCAGTTCTTC. Translated: CASSIGLAGTSGRASPHNEQFF.

The chain has TRBV5-1 and TRBJ1-2; perhaps TRBD1 as D (6 bases). Germline V gives CDR1 SGHRS, CDR2 YFSETQ. The length of the CDR3 is 16 residues. With 4 bases removed from V and 0 bases from J, the gap between germline ends came to 16 bases. CDR3 nucleotides: TGCGCCAGCAGCCGCCGTCTCGGGGACACTAACTATGGCTACACCTTC. Amino acids: CASSRRLGDTNYGYTF. The whole variable domain, filled in from reference TRBV5-1 and TRBJ1-2, reads KAGVTQTPRYLIKTRGQQVTLSCSPISGHRSVSWYQQTPGQGLQFLFEYFSETQRNKGNFPGRFSGRQFSNSRSEMNVSTLELGDSALYLCASSRRLGDTNYGYTFGSGTRLTVV.

The J gene is TRBJ2-3, the V gene TRBV4-1, with 11 bases aligning to TRBD2. The CDR3 runs to 17 residues. J gave up 7 bases and V 1 base, and 10 bases lay outside the gene matches. The germline V gene has CDR1 MGHRA and CDR2 YSYEKL. This CDR3 reads CASSQGLRASGRNTQYF. The CDR3, as DNA: TGCGCCAGCAGCCAAGGTCTTAGGGCTAGCGGGAGGAATACGCAGTATTTT.

The chain uses TRBV27 and TRBJ1-4, with TRBD1 identical over 7 bases. Germline-derived CDR1 and CDR2 are MNHEY and SMNVEV (reference sequence). This CDR3 region has 15 residues. The V segment lost 5 bases and the J segment 4 bases; nucleotides outside the gene matches: 7. Written as DNA, the CDR3 is TGTGCCAGCAGTAAGGGGGCGCGGGATAATGAAAAACTGTTTTTT. Its protein is CASSKGARDNEKLFF.

This chain connects TRBV2 to TRBJ1-6, with D hard to call. Germline assignment: CDR1 SNHLY and CDR2 FYNNEI. Between the trimmed V and J ends, which lost 6 bases and 4 bases, there was a span of 7 bases. The CDR3 loop spans 13 amino acids. CDR3 coding DNA: TGTGCCAGCAGGGCGGGATATAATTCACCCCTCCACTTT. Translating gives CASRAGYNSPLHF.

In its sample, this clone was seen many times. The rearrangement joins TRBV4-3 to TRBJ2-4, with D maybe TRBD2 (6 bases). The CDR3 covers 15 residues. Trimming left V 5 bases short and J 7 bases short, with 18 bases between. Germline CDR1 LGHNA, CDR2 YSLEER. The CDR3 nucleotides read TGCGCCAGCAGCGCAAACCGGGACCGGGGGAACATTCAGTACTTC. Its protein product is CASSANRDRGNIQYF.

V usage is TRBV2 and J usage is TRBJ2-7; 8 bases line up with TRBD2. The germline CDR1 and CDR2 sequences are SNHLY and FYNNEI. The J segment lost 5 bases and the V segment lost 6 bases, leaving 9 bases of the junction unmatched. CDR3 length equals 14 residues. For the CDR3, the DNA is TGTGCCAGCAGCACCTGGACTAGCTGGGACGAGCAGTACTTC. Its protein product is CASSTWTSWDEQYF.

This chain connects TRBV28 to TRBJ1-2; the match to TRBD1 covers 8 bases. Looked up from germline, CDR1 is MDHEN and CDR2 is SYDVKM. V trimming: 6 bases; J trimming: 9 bases; junction bases outside the gene matches: 3. The CDR3 spans 11 residues. CDR3 loop: CASSDRGSYTF. CDR3 sequence (DNA): TGTGCCAGCAGCGACAGGGGTAGCTACACCTTC.

CDR3 DNA: TGCAGCCCCTACCTGGCGGCGGAAGCTTTCTTT. This sequence encodes CSPYLAAEAFF. V is TRBV29-1 and J is TRBJ1-1; no reliable D call. Looked up from germline, CDR1 is SQVTM and CDR2 is ANQGSEA. V was clipped by 8 bases and J by 8 bases, with 15 bases between them. This CDR3 region has 11 residues. Variable domain in full (rest from reference TRBV29-1 and TRBJ1-1): SAVISQKPSRDICQRGTSLTIQCQVDSQVTMMFWYRQQPGQSLTLIATANQGSEATYESGFVIDKFPISRPNLTFSTLTVSNMSPEDSSIYLCSPYLAAEAFFGQGTRLTVV.